This T cell receptor (beta chain) was sequenced in a study of cytomegalovirus exposure and HLA in healthy donors. Looking at the study overall: As an earlier analysis found, 150 million to 200 million T cells yielded 117 million unique TCR beta sequences. Regarding the study as a whole: TCR sequences were mostly rare, though some public TCRs occurred in many donors. Across HLA loci, a later analysis found differing TCR association rates, with DRB1 most and HLA-C fewest.

As concerns this clone: The target antigen is unknown.

The CDR3 runs to 14 residues. V was shortened by 2 bases and J by 0 bases, with 9 bases between the two germline ends. Germline values: CDR1 SGDLS, CDR2 YYNGEE. Use of 60 Vbeta and 13 Jbeta primers characterized the PCR. Using immunoSEQ multiplex PCR, the repertoire was profiled, and TCRdb retains in-frame clones only, with some absent. The data show 55,000 to 80,000 clones, with around 75% seen just once and around 7.4% held by the top ten. Sequencing was performed on PBMCs. This receptor was taken from a woman between 25 and 40 years old in good health and CMV-seropositive. The gene calls are TRBV9 and TRBJ2-7; TRBD1 might be the D (6 bases). The CDR3 is CASSVRDISYEQYF. The CDR3 nucleotides read TGTGCCAGCAGCGTCCGGGACATCTCCTACGAGCAGTACTTC.